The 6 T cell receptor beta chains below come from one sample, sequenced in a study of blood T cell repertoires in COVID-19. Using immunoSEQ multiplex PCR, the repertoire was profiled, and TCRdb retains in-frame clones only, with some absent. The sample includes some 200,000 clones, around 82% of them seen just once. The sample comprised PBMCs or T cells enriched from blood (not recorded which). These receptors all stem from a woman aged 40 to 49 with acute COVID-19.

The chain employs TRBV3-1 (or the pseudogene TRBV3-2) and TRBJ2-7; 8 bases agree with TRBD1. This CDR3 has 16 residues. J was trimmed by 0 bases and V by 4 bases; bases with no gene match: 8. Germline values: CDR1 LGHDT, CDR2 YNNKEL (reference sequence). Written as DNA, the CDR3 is TGTGCCAGCAGCCGAGGGACAGGAGATAGCTCCTACGAGCAGTACTTC. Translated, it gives CASSRGTGDSSYEQYF.

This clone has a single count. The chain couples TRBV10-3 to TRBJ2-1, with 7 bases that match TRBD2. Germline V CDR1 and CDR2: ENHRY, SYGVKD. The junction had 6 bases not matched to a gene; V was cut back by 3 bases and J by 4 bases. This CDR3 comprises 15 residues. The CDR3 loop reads CAISDPSGRYNEQFF. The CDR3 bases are TGTGCCATCAGTGACCCTAGCGGCAGATACAATGAGCAGTTCTTC.

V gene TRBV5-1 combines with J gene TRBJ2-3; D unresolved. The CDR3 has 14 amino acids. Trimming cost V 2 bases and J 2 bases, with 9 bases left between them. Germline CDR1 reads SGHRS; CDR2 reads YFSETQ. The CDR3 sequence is CASSFLDPTDTQYF. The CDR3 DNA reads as TGCGCCAGCAGCTTTCTAGACCCCACAGATACGCAGTATTTT. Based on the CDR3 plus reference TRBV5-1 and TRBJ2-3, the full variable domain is KAGVTQTPRYLIKTRGQQVTLSCSPISGHRSVSWYQQTPGQGLQFLFEYFSETQRNKGNFPGRFSGRQFSNSRSEMNVSTLELGDSALYLCASSFLDPTDTQYFGPGTRLTVL.

The CDR3 nucleotides read TGTGCCAGCAGTGAGTCGGGGGGGGTTAATCAGCCCCAGCATTTT. Translation: CASSESGGVNQPQHF. This chain connects TRBV6-1 to TRBJ1-5; tentatively, D is TRBD1 (5 bases). Trimming shortened V by 3 bases and J by 4 bases, and 13 bases separated the two germline ends. CDR1 MNHNS and CDR2 SASEGT come from the germline V gene. CDR3 size: 15 residues.

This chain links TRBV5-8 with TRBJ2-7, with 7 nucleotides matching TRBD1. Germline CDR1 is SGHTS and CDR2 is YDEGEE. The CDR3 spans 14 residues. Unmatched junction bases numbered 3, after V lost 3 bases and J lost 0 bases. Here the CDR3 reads CASSSTGTSYEQYF. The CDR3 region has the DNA TGTGCCAGCAGCTCGACAGGGACCTCCTACGAGCAGTACTTC.

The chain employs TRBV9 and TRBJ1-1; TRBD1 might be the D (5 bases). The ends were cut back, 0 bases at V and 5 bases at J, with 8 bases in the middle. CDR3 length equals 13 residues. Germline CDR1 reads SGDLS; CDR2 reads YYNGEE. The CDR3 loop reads CASSVDPGTEAFF. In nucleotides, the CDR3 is TGTGCCAGCAGCGTAGATCCAGGGACTGAAGCTTTCTTT. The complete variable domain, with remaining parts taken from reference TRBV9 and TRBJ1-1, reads DSGVTQTPKHLITATGQRVTLRCSPRSGDLSVYWYQQSLDQGLQFLIQYYNGEERAKGNILERFSAQQFPDLHSELNLSSLELGDSALYFCASSVDPGTEAFFGQGTRLTVV.